This TCR beta chain appears in the sequencing data of a study of OX40 agonist ivuxolimab in advanced cancers. Study in general: Three patients responded partially, comprising one with hepatocellular carcinoma and two with cutaneous melanoma. Whole-study results and caveats: Expanded clones belonging to CD8+ T cells outnumbered, on average, those of CD4+.

About this clone itself: Its antigen is still unknown.

This CDR3 has 16 amino acids. J lost 7 bases, V lost 4 bases, and 8 bases had no gene match. Germline CDR1 is SGHRS and CDR2 is YFSETQ. Only in-frame clones appear in the TCRdb table, and some are missing; sequencing was by immunoSEQ multiplex PCR. The sample includes 45,000 to 50,000 clones, around 79% of them seen just once. The rearrangement joins TRBV5-1 to TRBJ2-2; 12 positions match TRBD1. The receptor's source is an adult with an advanced solid tumor such as melanoma, head and neck, liver or kidney cancer. The sample here was CD4+ or CD8+ T cells sorted from blood, taken in a trial of the OX40 agonist ivuxolimab. The CDR3 loop is CASSPTGTGGFGELFF. CDR3 bases: TGCGCCAGCAGCCCCACCGGGACAGGGGGCTTCGGGGAGCTGTTTTTT.